This TCR beta chain derives from a study of molecular identifiers for immune sequencing clone quantification. Between the trimmed V and J ends, which lost 7 bases and 5 bases, there was a span of 18 bases. This CDR3 is 14 amino acids long. The germline V gene encodes CDR1 SQVTM and CDR2 ANQGSEA. General study points: Identical TCR molecules sharing a barcode could underestimate highly expanded clone sizes.

Construction of naive CD8 libraries employed 20,000 to 1,000,000 sorted cells together with 10%, 30% or 50% RNA. Isolation of naive CD8 T cells was achieved by sorting on a CD8+CD4-CCR7+CD45RA+ phenotype. Previously published methods and listed TCR primers were used for the bulk TCR libraries. MiXCR was run by TCRdb on the PCR reads, yielding one entry per CDR3 protein. The sample records about 35,000 distinct CDR3 sequences, approximately 19% being singletons. Ten or more counts support this clonotype. Its target is unknown. The chain joins TRBV29-1 to TRBJ2-1; TRBD1 or TRBD2 may be the D gene (5 bases each). The origin of this receptor is a human donor in good health. Some libraries in this study had Jurkat cell RNA spiked in. The sequenced sample consisted of naive CD8+ T cells from blood, with Jurkat cell RNA spiked in. Regarding subset: FACS-sorted CD8+CD4-CCR7+CD45RA+ naive T cells. The CDR3 loop is CSARMGVINNEQFF. CDR3 bases: TGCAGCGCCAGAATGGGGGTAATCAACAATGAGCAGTTCTTC.